Sequencing of this TCR beta chain was carried out in a study of T cells in localized non-small cell lung cancer (dated by TCRdb to about 2020). As for the study more broadly: Comparing tumors with uninvolved tumor-adjacent lungs, the study looked at the T cell repertoires of 236 patients with early-stage NSCLC. A mean age of roughly 66 years was recorded for the NSCLC patients, of whom roughly 130 were male and about 100 were female. The cohort comprised around 250 treatment-naïve NSCLC patients with resected, localized lung tumors. Summary of the overall study and its limitations: A median of roughly 60 of the top 100 tumor clones were detected in paired uninvolved adjacent lung, and some 28 of these tumor clones were also found among the top 100 clones of the paired uninvolved adjacent lung. Higher T cell density in blood was associated with longer overall survival, whereas higher clonality in adjacent lung was associated with shorter survival. Because multi-region tumor sequencing was not done, intratumor heterogeneity could not be ruled out. Because of the exploratory design, TCR variables were selected using unadjusted p-values without false-discovery rate correction. Uninvolved tumor-adjacent lung showed the highest T cell clonality, higher than tumor, which suggests more focused antigenic responses in the uninvolved tumor-adjacent lung.

The immunoSEQ Assay was used to sequence TCR beta CDR3 regions from DNA. In the paper's pipeline: To compute T cell density, TCR beta template counts were normalized to usable DNA, which was estimated by amplifying housekeeping genes. Richness was estimated using the preseqR package, with extrapolation to 400,000 templates for PBMC samples and to 120,000 templates for tissue samples. Clonality was defined by subtracting Pielou's evenness from one. Tissue-enriched TCRs were identified through differential abundance testing performed on productive amino-acid clonotypes, with a minimum total count of 5 and an alpha of 0.1. The Jaccard Index and the Morisita Overlap Index were used to measure repertoire overlap between compartments. GLIPH clustered TCR beta CDR3s with public tetramer-defined viral CDR3s; viral motifs required at least three viral sequences plus V-gene enrichment. The immuneACCESS repertoire file appears here via TCRdb, limited to in-frame rearrangements. These files lack a portion of the clones; in checked studies, under half of the deficit traces to unresolved V genes, and the cause of the others is not known. V and J calls plus clone size are reproduced from that table; the DNA served to infer D and trimming. This sample comprises 7,000 to 7,500 clones, 20% to 25% of them detected only once. The ten largest clones add up to 3.6% of the sample.

At diagnosis, tumor, uninvolved tumor-adjacent lung and peripheral blood were collected and then preserved as a mix of FFPE and fresh-frozen material. This clone has only a few counts. Its antigen has not been determined. No qualities accompany the bases; no much larger clone lies one base away. The source was lung tumor tissue, collected before any cancer treatment. The TCR sequence derives from a man aged 35-69 years with stage III squamous cell lung carcinoma.

This receptor carries the CDR3 CASSIGLPGSGTDTQYF. The DNA is TGTGCCAGTAGTATCGGGCTACCAGGTAGTGGCACAGATACGCAGTATTTT. Recombination linked TRBV19 to TRBJ2-3, with the D segment identity uncertain. From the germline V gene (reference sequence), CDR1 is LNHDA and CDR2 is SQIVND. The CDR3 numbers 17 residues from cysteine through phenylalanine. The DNA shown is the 51-base CDR3, in frame from base 1. V was cut back by 3 bases and J by 1 base, leaving a gap of 17 bases between them.